Below are 17 T cell receptor beta chains sequenced from a single sample in a study of cytomegalovirus exposure and HLA in healthy donors. A multiplex PCR was run with 60 Vbeta primers and 13 Jbeta primers. Some clones are missing from TCRdb's copy, which holds only in-frame ones; the method was immunoSEQ multiplex PCR. The sample records about 190,000 clones, 73% being singletons. Sequencing input: PBMCs. The receptors were sampled from a woman aged 25 to 39 in good health and CMV-seronegative.

V is TRBV7-2 and J is TRBJ2-7; 11 bases map to TRBD1. There are 17 residues in the CDR3. J lost 7 bases, V lost 3 bases, and 14 bases had no gene match. Germline CDR1 SGHTA, CDR2 FQGNSA. DNA of the CDR3: TGTGCCAGCAGCTTCACCTATCTGGGGACAGGGGGACGGGAGCAGTACTTC. This translates into CASSFTYLGTGGREQYF.

V is TRBV5-4 and J is TRBJ2-7; TRBD1 agrees at 10 bases. Germline CDR1 is SGHNT and CDR2 is YYREEE (reference sequence). The CDR3 has 16 residues. The V and J ends lost 4 bases and 3 bases, in that order; junction bases with no gene match: 10. CDR3 DNA sequence: TGTGCCAGCAGCATTGGGGGGACAGGGGTTTACTACGAGCAGTACTTC. This translates into CASSIGGTGVYYEQYF.

The genes are TRBV9 and TRBJ2-5; 11 bases fit TRBD1. The CDR3 consists of 17 residues. Looked up from germline, CDR1 is SGDLS and CDR2 is YYNGEE. V was pared by 1 base and J by 4 bases, with 9 bases of the junction left unmatched. CDR3 region: CASSVRPRDRGGETQYF. CDR3 sequence (DNA): TGTGCCAGCAGCGTACGGCCCCGGGACAGGGGGGGAGAGACCCAGTACTTC. Supplemented by reference TRBV9 and TRBJ2-5, the full variable domain reads DSGVTQTPKHLITATGQRVTLRCSPRSGDLSVYWYQQSLDQGLQFLIQYYNGEERAKGNILERFSAQQFPDLHSELNLSSLELGDSALYFCASSVRPRDRGGETQYFGPGTRLLVL.

Here the CDR3 reads CASGLAGVYEQYF. The CDR3 DNA is TGTGCCAGCGGACTAGCGGGGGTTTACGAGCAGTACTTC. The chain is built from TRBV27 and TRBJ2-7; 13 bases match TRBD2. In germline, CDR1 is MNHEY, CDR2 SMNVEV (reference sequence). V dropped 8 bases and J dropped 4; count of bases not matched to a gene: 2. The length of the CDR3 is 13 residues.

The chain employs TRBV2 and TRBJ1-1, with a weak D call TRBD1 (5 bases). V lost 6 bases, J lost 1 base, and 9 bases lay in between. This CDR3 is 13 amino acids long. Germline loops: CDR1 SNHLY, CDR2 FYNNEI. CDR3 region: CASRTTGNTEAFF. CDR3 DNA: TGTGCCAGCAGAACCACAGGGAACACTGAAGCTTTCTTT.

V usage is TRBV29-1 and J usage is TRBJ1-3; TRBD1 might be the D (6 bases). The CDR3 sequence is 13 residues long. V lost 5 bases and J 3 bases, leaving 11 bases between the germline ends. Per the germline V gene, CDR1 is SQVTM and CDR2 is ANQGSEA. CDR3 amino acids: CSVNREGGNTIYF. CDR3 nucleotides: TGCAGCGTTAACAGGGAGGGTGGAAACACCATATATTTT.

The chain has TRBV4-3 and TRBJ1-5; 10 bases match TRBD1. Germline V gene data show CDR1 as LGHNA and CDR2 as YSLEER. The CDR3 runs to 14 residues. The trim removed 0 bases at V and 9 bases at J, leaving 2 bases unmatched. DNA of the CDR3: TGCGCCAGCAGCCAAGAGAGGGACAGGGGGCCCCAGCATTTT. This encodes CASSQERDRGPQHF.

There are a few counts of this clone. This rearrangement joins TRBV30 to TRBJ2-1, with a possible D match to TRBD2 (5 bases). CDR1 GTSNPN and CDR2 SVGIG come from the germline V gene (reference sequence). The CDR3 runs 15 residues. With 0 bases removed from V and 3 bases from J, the gap between germline ends came to 12 bases. The CDR3 spells CAWSVVSAVYNEQFF. The CDR3 DNA reads TGTGCCTGGAGTGTAGTATCAGCGGTCTACAATGAGCAGTTCTTC.

This clone was counted only a few times. The CDR3 loop reads CASSLVGQGPGYTF. Written as DNA, the CDR3 is TGTGCCAGCAGCTTAGTGGGACAAGGCCCTGGCTACACCTTC. This chain connects TRBV7-9 to TRBJ1-2; tentative D call: TRBD1 (6 bases). This CDR3 has 14 amino acids. V lost 1 base, J lost 7 bases, and 13 bases lay in between. CDR1 is SEHNR and CDR2 is FQNEAQ in the germline V gene (reference sequence). The complete variable domain, with remaining parts taken from reference TRBV7-9 and TRBJ1-2, reads DTGVSQNPRHKITKRGQNVTFRCDPISEHNRLYWYRQTLGQGPEFLTYFQNEAQLEKSRLLSDRFSAERPKGSFSTLEIQRTEQGDSAMYLCASSLVGQGPGYTFGSGTRLTVV.

This sequence joins TRBV11-2 and TRBJ2-3; 7 bases agree with TRBD2. This CDR3 is 14 amino acids long. The germline V gene encodes CDR1 SGHAT and CDR2 FQNNGV. V lost 5 bases, J lost 3 bases, and 5 bases stayed unmatched. The CDR3 DNA follows: TGTGCCAGCAGCCGGGACTATACTACAGATACGCAGTATTTT. This sequence encodes CASSRDYTTDTQYF.

This chain connects TRBV30 to TRBJ1-1; D remains unclear. Germline V CDR1 and CDR2: GTSNPN, SVGIG (reference sequence). V lost 3 bases and J lost 0, with 11 bases in between. This CDR3 contains 14 residues. The CDR3 nucleotides read TGTGCCTGGAGGAACTGGAGGATGAACACTGAAGCTTTCTTT. Amino acid sequence: CAWRNWRMNTEAFF.

This chain uses TRBV6-6 with TRBJ2-7; 7 bases map to TRBD2. The J segment lost 7 bases and the V segment lost 7 bases, leaving 4 bases of the junction unmatched. CDR1 is MNHNY, CDR2 SVGAGI, per germline (reference sequence). The CDR3 has 11 residues. The CDR3 DNA follows: TGTGCCAGCATTGGGGGGGAGGAGCAGTACTTC. Amino acids: CASIGGEEQYF.

J is TRBJ1-1 and V is TRBV9; 7 nucleotides match TRBD1. The V gene end was trimmed by 0 bases and the J gene end by 4 bases; junction bases not matched to a gene: 6. The length of the CDR3 is 15 residues. Per germline, CDR1 SGDLS and CDR2 YYNGEE. In DNA, the CDR3 is TGTGCCAGCAGCGTAGCGGCACAGGGGCCCACTGAAGCTTTCTTT. This gives the protein CASSVAAQGPTEAFF.

The gene calls are TRBV6-1 and TRBJ2-5; TRBD2 agrees at 13 bases. Germline-derived CDR1 and CDR2 are MNHNS and SASEGT. Trimming took 4 bases from V and 5 from J; bases not matched to a gene: 7. The CDR3 contains 16 residues. The CDR3: CASSVLGLAGRETQYF. The CDR3 region has the DNA TGTGCCAGCAGTGTTTTGGGACTAGCGGGGAGGGAGACCCAGTACTTC.

V and J are TRBV7-3 and TRBJ2-7, with D unclear. The CDR3 length is 13 residues. V was trimmed by 7 bases and J by 5 bases, leaving 15 bases between them. CDR1 and CDR2 (germline): SGHTA, FQGTGA. As DNA, the CDR3 is TGTGCCAGCACGTCGGTGTTTTCACACGAGCAGTACTTC. Residues: CASTSVFSHEQYF.

V usage is TRBV5-1 and J usage is TRBJ2-7; 13 bases align to TRBD2. This CDR3 has 18 residues. Germline CDR1 and CDR2: SGHRS and YFSETQ. The J segment lost 2 bases and the V segment lost 3 bases, leaving 11 bases of the junction unmatched. The CDR3 DNA reads as TGCGCCAGCAGCTCCGGACTAGCGGGAGAGGGGCCAGCCTACGAGCAGTACTTC. It is translated as CASSSGLAGEGPAYEQYF.

In DNA, the CDR3 is TGTGCCAGCAGGAAGACCGGGACAGCCAACGAGCAGTACTTC. As protein: CASRKTGTANEQYF. V usage is TRBV6-1 and J usage is TRBJ2-7; 7 bases match TRBD1. This CDR3 is 14 amino acids long. From germline, CDR1 is MNHNS and CDR2 SASEGT. The V gene end was trimmed by 6 bases and the J gene end by 5 bases; junction bases not matched to a gene: 10.